The 8 T cell receptor beta chains reported below all come from one sample, sequenced in a study of shared clonotypes between healthy human individuals. CD45RO-negative cells were positively selected for CCR7, leaving out terminally differentiated effector memory CD45RA+ cells. Profiled with immunoSEQ multiplex PCR; TCRdb holds only in-frame clones, not every one. The sample gives around 1.9 million clones, 85% to 95% of which show up once; about 1.8% is in the top ten. Source material: naive CD8+ T cells from PBMCs. The source is a man aged 18 to 35 in good health. Some clones in this sample may be carry-over from other donors' samples.

In DNA, the CDR3 is TGTGCCAGCAGTCAGTCGGGGAATGGAGGTGGCTACACCTTC. This translates into CASSQSGNGGGYTF. This rearrangement joins TRBV6-5 to TRBJ1-2; no firm D call. The ends were cut back, 5 bases at V and 7 bases at J, with 17 bases in the middle. Germline CDR1 is MNHEY and CDR2 is SVGAGI. The CDR3 sequence is 14 residues long.

This sequence joins TRBV19 and TRBJ2-4; the D gene is possibly TRBD2 (6 bases). CDR3 length: 16 residues. V lost 7 bases, J lost 1 base, and 17 bases lay in between. Germline-derived CDR1 and CDR2 are LNHDA and SQIVND (reference sequence). CDR3 in DNA: TGTGCCAGTACCCCCGGCGGGGCAGCGGCCAAAAACATTCAGTACTTC. Translated, it gives CASTPGGAAAKNIQYF.

This sequence joins TRBV6-6 and TRBJ1-4, with a possible D match to TRBD1 (6 bases). This CDR3 has 14 amino acids. From germline, CDR1 is MNHNY and CDR2 SVGAGI (reference sequence). Trimming removed 5 bases at V and 4 bases at J, with 11 bases between. The CDR3 region has the DNA TGTGCCAGCAGTCAGGACAGCCTTAATGAAAAACTGTTTTTT. It yields the protein CASSQDSLNEKLFF.

The V and J genes are TRBV6-5 and TRBJ2-7, with TRBD1 matching 7 bases. The germline gives CDR1 MNHEY, CDR2 SVGAGI. CDR3 length: 15 amino acids. Trimming took 2 bases from V and 2 from J; bases not matched to a gene: 6. The chain's CDR3 is CASSYRQQGTYEQYF. In DNA, the CDR3 is TGTGCCAGCAGTTACCGTCAACAGGGGACCTACGAGCAGTACTTC.

This clone appeared a single time. The chain employs TRBV9 and TRBJ1-2, with D perhaps matching TRBD1 (5 bases). Trimming shortened V by 4 bases and J by 8 bases, and 21 bases separated the two germline ends. The germline CDR1 and CDR2 sequences are SGDLS and YYNGEE. The CDR3 covers 15 residues. In DNA, the CDR3 is TGTGCCAGCAGCCCAACCGGGACCCCTTCGAGCGGCTACACCTTC. This gives the protein CASSPTGTPSSGYTF.

The chain couples TRBV6-1 to TRBJ2-7; D is perhaps TRBD1 or TRBD2 (5 bases each). Between the trimmed V and J ends, which lost 7 bases and 7 bases, there was a span of 17 bases. Per germline, CDR1 MNHNS and CDR2 SASEGT. CDR3 size: 13 residues. The CDR3 region is CASNSGPLGEQYF. CDR3 bases: TGTGCCAGCAATTCGGGACCCCTGGGGGAGCAGTACTTC.

This chain joins TRBV28 and TRBJ2-7; no firm D call. Germline assignment: CDR1 MDHEN and CDR2 SYDVKM. The CDR3 spans 15 residues. V shed 5 bases and J shed 4 bases, with 18 bases lying between them. CDR3 coding DNA: TGTGCCAGCAGTCCACCGATAGGGTGGGCGTACGAGCAGTACTTC. Amino acids: CASSPPIGWAYEQYF.

This sequence joins TRBV28 and TRBJ2-7; 9 nucleotides agree with TRBD2. CDR1 and CDR2 from the germline V gene are MDHEN and SYDVKM. CDR3 length equals 15 residues. The trim removed 5 bases at V and 0 bases at J, leaving 5 bases unmatched. The CDR3 loop reads CASSGAGGISYEQYF. The CDR3 region has the DNA TGTGCCAGCAGTGGAGCGGGAGGCATCTCCTACGAGCAGTACTTC. The variable domain in full, with the rest retrieved from reference TRBV28 and TRBJ2-7, is DVKVTQSSRYLVKRTGEKVFLECVQDMDHENMFWYRQDPGLGLRLIYFSYDVKMKEKGDIPEGYSVSREKKERFSLILESASTNQTSMYLCASSGAGGISYEQYFGPGTRLTVT.